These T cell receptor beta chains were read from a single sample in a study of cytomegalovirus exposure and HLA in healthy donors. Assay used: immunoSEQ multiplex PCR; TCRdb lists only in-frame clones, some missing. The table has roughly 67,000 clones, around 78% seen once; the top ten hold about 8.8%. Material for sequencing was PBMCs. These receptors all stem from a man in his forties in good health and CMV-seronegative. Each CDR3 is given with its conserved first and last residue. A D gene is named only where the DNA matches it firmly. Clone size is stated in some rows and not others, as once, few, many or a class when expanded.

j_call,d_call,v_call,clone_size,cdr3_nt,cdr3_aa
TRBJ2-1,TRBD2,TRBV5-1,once,TGCGCCAGCAGTGCGGGGGGAGATGAGCAGTTCTTC,CASSAGGDEQFF
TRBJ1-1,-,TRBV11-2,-,TGTGCCAGCAGCGTCGAACGGGTCAACACTGAAGCTTTCTTT,CASSVERVNTEAFF
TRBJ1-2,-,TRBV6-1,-,TGTGCCAGCAGTGAAGGACAGTGGCGCGGCTATGGCTACACCTTC,CASSEGQWRGYGYTF
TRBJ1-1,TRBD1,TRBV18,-,TGTGCCAGCTCCCCTGGGACAGGGGGACCACCTAACACTGAAGCTTTCTTT,CASSPGTGGPPNTEAFF
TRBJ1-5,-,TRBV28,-,TGTGCCAGCAGTTATGGGGGGGGCAATCAGCCCCAGCATTTT,CASSYGGGNQPQHF
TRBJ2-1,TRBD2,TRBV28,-,TGTGCCAGCAGTTTGCGTCTAGCGGGAGGGAATGAGCAGTTCTTC,CASSLRLAGGNEQFF
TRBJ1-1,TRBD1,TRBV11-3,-,TGTGCCAGCAGCCGGGGGACAGGACTTTCGAACACTGAAGCTTTCTTT,CASSRGTGLSNTEAFF
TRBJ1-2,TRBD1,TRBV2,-,TGTGCCAGCAGGGGGGACAGGGAAGACTATGGCTACACCTTC,CASRGDREDYGYTF
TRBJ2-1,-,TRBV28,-,TGTGCCAGCAGTTTAGGACTCCGCAATGAGCAGTTCTTC,CASSLGLRNEQFF
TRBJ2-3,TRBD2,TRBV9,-,TGTGCCAGCAGCGTAGGCGGTAGCGGGGGCACAGATACGCAGTATTTT,CASSVGGSGGTDTQYF
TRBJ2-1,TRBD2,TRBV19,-,TGTGCCAGTACTAGCGGGTTAGTGGGTAATGAGCAGTTCTTC,CASTSGLVGNEQFF
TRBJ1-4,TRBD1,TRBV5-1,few,TGCGCCAGCAGCGCGCAAGGACAGGGAAGAAGAGAAAAACTGTTTTTT,CASSAQGQGRREKLFF
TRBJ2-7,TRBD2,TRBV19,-,TGTGCCAGTAGTCCCGGGCTAGCGGGAGCCGGCTACGAGCAGTACTTC,CASSPGLAGAGYEQYF
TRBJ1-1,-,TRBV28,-,TGTGCCAGCAGTTTAGGAGGGGACACTGAAGCTTTCTTT,CASSLGGDTEAFF
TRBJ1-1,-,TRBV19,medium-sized,TGTGCCAGTAGTCTAGACTCCTCTTCGGGGTACACTGAAGCTTTCTTT,CASSLDSSSGYTEAFF
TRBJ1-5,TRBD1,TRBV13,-,TGTGCCAGCAGCTTAAAGGGACAGGGTGGTGGCAATCAGCCCCAGCATTTT,CASSLKGQGGGNQPQHF
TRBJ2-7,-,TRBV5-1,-,TGCGCCAGCAGCAAGGACACCTCAGGAAGGCAGTACTTC,CASSKDTSGRQYF
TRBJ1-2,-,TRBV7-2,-,TGTGCCAGCAGCTTAGCCCCAGGGGCCTATGGCTACACCTTC,CASSLAPGAYGYTF
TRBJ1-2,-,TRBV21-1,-,TGTGCCGGCGCCCAGGCGGAGGGGACAGGGGGAAACTATGGCTACACCTTC,CAGAQAEGTGGNYGYTF
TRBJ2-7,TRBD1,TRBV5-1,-,TGCGCCAGCAGCTTGCAGTTCGGACAGGCCCCCTACGAGCAGTACTTC,CASSLQFGQAPYEQYF
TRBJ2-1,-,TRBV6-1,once,TGTGCCAGCTTGAGTTTCACGTACAATGAGCAGTTCTTC,CASLSFTYNEQFF
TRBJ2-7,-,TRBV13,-,TGTGCCAGCAGCTTACAGGGTATCTACGAGCAGTACTTC,CASSLQGIYEQYF
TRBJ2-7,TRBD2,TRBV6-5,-,TGTGCCAGCAGGACTAGCGGGGGGGCGTCCTACGAGCAGTACTTC,CASRTSGGASYEQYF
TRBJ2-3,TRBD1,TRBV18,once,TGTGCCAGCTCACCAAGACAGGGAACAACAGATACGCAGTATTTT,CASSPRQGTTDTQYF
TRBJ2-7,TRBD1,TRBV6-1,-,TGTGCCAGCAGCGGGACAGGGATCAACGAGCAGTACTTC,CASSGTGINEQYF
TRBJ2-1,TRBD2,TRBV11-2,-,TGTGCCAGCAGCTCCCTCGGGCTAGCGGGGGATCAGTTCTTC,CASSSLGLAGDQFF